The 14 T cell receptor beta chains given below trace back to one sample, sequenced in a study of blood T cell repertoires in COVID-19. Generated by immunoSEQ multiplex PCR, the TCRdb table keeps only in-frame clones and is missing some. This table holds 250,000 or so clones, approximately 90% found once. The sequencing input was PBMCs or T cells enriched from blood (not recorded which). The source of these receptors is a man aged 50-59 years who had been exposed to COVID-19.

The CDR3 DNA reads as TGCGCCAGCAGCGTACGGATCTCAGGGGGGACTGAAGCTTTCTTT. It translates to CASSVRISGGTEAFF. V gene TRBV5-1 combines with J gene TRBJ1-1; 7 nucleotides match TRBD1. CDR3 length: 15 amino acids. Per germline, CDR1 SGHRS and CDR2 YFSETQ. J lost 5 bases, V lost 4 bases, and 11 bases had no gene match. The full variable domain, completed using reference TRBV5-1 and TRBJ1-1, is KAGVTQTPRYLIKTRGQQVTLSCSPISGHRSVSWYQQTPGQGLQFLFEYFSETQRNKGNFPGRFSGRQFSNSRSEMNVSTLELGDSALYLCASSVRISGGTEAFFGQGTRLTVV.

The chain carries TRBV7-8 and TRBJ2-2; the D is unclear. Germline V gene lookup returns CDR1 SGHVS and CDR2 FQNEAQ. The CDR3 runs to 12 residues. V dropped 5 bases and J dropped 3 bases, with 4 bases sitting between them. In DNA form, the CDR3 reads TGTGCCAGCAGCCCCTACACCGGGGAGCTGTTTTTT. It specifies CASSPYTGELFF. The whole variable domain, filled in from reference TRBV7-8 and TRBJ2-2, reads GAGVSQSPRYKVAKRGQDVALRCDPISGHVSLFWYQQALGQGPEFLTYFQNEAQLDKSGLPSDRFFAERPEGSVSTLKIQRTQQEDSAVYLCASSPYTGELFFGEGSRLTVL.

V and J are TRBV11-2 and TRBJ1-1, with 8 bases identical to TRBD1. The CDR3 runs 13 residues. Germline V gene sequence: CDR1 SGHAT, CDR2 FQNNGV. J lost 7 bases, V lost 5 bases, and 6 bases had no gene match. CDR3: CASSLGTGYEAFF. The CDR3 DNA reads as TGTGCCAGCAGCCTAGGGACAGGCTATGAAGCTTTCTTT.

CDR3 DNA sequence: TGTGCCACCAGCAGCGCAACACAGGATTATAGCAATCAGCCCCAGCATTTT. This codes for CATSSATQDYSNQPQHF. The rearrangement joins TRBV15 to TRBJ1-5; a weak D match, TRBD1 (5 bases). The germline V gene encodes CDR1 LNHNV and CDR2 YYDKDF (reference sequence). This CDR3 has 17 amino acids. Between the trimmed V and J ends, which lost 3 bases and 0 bases, there was a span of 15 bases.

V gene TRBV5-1 combines with J gene TRBJ2-3, with 11 bases that match TRBD2. This CDR3 has 16 amino acids. After removal of 0 bases from V and 4 bases from J, the junction contained 4 bases not matched to a gene. CDR1 SGHRS and CDR2 YFSETQ come from the germline V gene. CDR3 loop: CASSLATSGSPDTQYF. DNA for the CDR3: TGCGCCAGCAGCTTGGCTACTAGCGGGAGTCCAGATACGCAGTATTTT.

This rearrangement joins TRBV27 to TRBJ1-5; 7 nucleotides line up with TRBD1. CDR1 and CDR2 (germline): MNHEY, SMNVEV (reference sequence). The CDR3 is 14 amino acids. Trimming cost V 5 bases and J 7 bases; bases outside gene matches: 8. In DNA form, the CDR3 reads TGTGCCAGCAGTACCTCACAGGGGAGGCAGCCCCAGCATTTT. Its translation: CASSTSQGRQPQHF.

This rearrangement joins TRBV5-4 to TRBJ1-4, with TRBD1 identical over 9 bases. The CDR3 consists of 14 residues. From germline, CDR1 is SGHNT and CDR2 YYREEE (reference sequence). Trimming removed 4 bases from V and 8 bases from J; junction bases left unmatched: 6. This chain's CDR3 is CASSLQGAGEKLFF. Written as DNA, the CDR3 is TGTGCCAGCAGCCTACAGGGGGCAGGGGAAAAACTGTTTTTT.

V gene TRBV28 combines with J gene TRBJ2-5, with 9 bases matching TRBD1. This CDR3 has 13 amino acids. Germline V gene sequence: CDR1 MDHEN, CDR2 SYDVKM. J was trimmed by 7 bases and V by 6 bases; bases with no gene match: 6. The CDR3 DNA reads as TGTGCCAGCAGGGGACAGGGAGCAGGGACCCAGTACTTC. This codes for CASRGQGAGTQYF.

The rearrangement joins TRBV19 to TRBJ1-6, with a tentative D call TRBD1 (6 bases). Trimming cost V 2 bases and J 6 bases, with 14 bases left between them. The CDR3 has 16 amino acids. Germline CDR1 is LNHDA and CDR2 is SQIVND (reference sequence). In DNA form, the CDR3 reads TGTGCCAGTAGTATAAGAGGGGGGGCAAGTAATTCACCCCTCCACTTT. This encodes CASSIRGGASNSPLHF.

The rearrangement uses TRBV28 and TRBJ2-7; 7 bases are a match to TRBD1. The junction had 22 bases not matched to a gene; V was cut back by 5 bases and J by 3 bases. The CDR3 consists of 19 residues. CDR1 and CDR2 (germline): MDHEN, SYDVKM. The CDR3 is CASSPAGWGRGPTNYEQYV. The CDR3 region has the DNA TGTGCCAGCAGTCCCGCAGGTTGGGGAAGGGGGCCTACGAACTACGAGCAGTACGTC.

The V and J genes are TRBV28 and TRBJ2-3; 10 bases fit TRBD2. CDR3 length equals 19 residues. CDR1 and CDR2 from the germline V gene are MDHEN and SYDVKM. Trimming at V came to 2 bases and at J to 5 bases, leaving 16 bases not matched to a gene. Here the CDR3 reads CASSLPAGLAGVRGDTQYF. The CDR3 nucleotides read TGTGCCAGCAGTTTACCGGCCGGGCTAGCGGGAGTTCGCGGAGATACGCAGTATTTT.

This chain connects TRBV7-2 to TRBJ2-6; the D gene is possibly TRBD1 (5 bases). V was pared by 5 bases and J by 1 base, with 15 bases between. Germline V lookup: CDR1 SGHTA, CDR2 FQGNSA. This CDR3 is built from 17 residues. CDR3 amino acids: CASSPGNPLSGANVLTF. As DNA, the CDR3 is TGTGCCAGCAGCCCAGGGAACCCCTTATCTGGGGCCAACGTCCTGACTTTC. The full variable domain, in which reference TRBV7-2 and TRBJ2-6 provide the parts outside the CDR3, is GAGVSQSPSNKVTEKGKDVELRCDPISGHTALYWYRQSLGQGLEFLIYFQGNSAPDKSGLPSDRFSAERTGGSVSTLTIQRTQQEDSAVYLCASSPGNPLSGANVLTFGAGSRLTVL.

The chain recombines TRBV19 with TRBJ2-3; no reliable D call. V was trimmed by 7 bases and J by 4 bases, leaving 15 bases between them. The germline CDR1 and CDR2 sequences are LNHDA and SQIVND (reference sequence). This CDR3 comprises 14 residues. CDR3 residues: CASKSISTPDTQYF. CDR3 coding DNA: TGTGCCAGTAAGAGTATCTCAACCCCAGATACGCAGTATTTT.

The chain couples TRBV7-2 to TRBJ2-3; TRBD2 aligns across 10 bases. In germline, CDR1 is SGHTA, CDR2 FQGNSA. V lost 5 bases, J lost 2 bases, and 16 bases stayed unmatched. CDR3 size: 19 residues. The CDR3 sequence: CASSPSVSGRVLITDTQYF. In DNA form, the CDR3 reads TGTGCCAGCAGCCCTTCCGTCAGCGGGAGGGTACTAATCACAGATACGCAGTATTTT.